The clone carrying this T cell receptor beta chain showed up many times. Its specificity is unknown. This sample was included in a study of T cells after posttransplantation cyclophosphamide. Study-level points and caveats: Later blood repertoires were often dominated by clones from the donor CD8+ memory compartment. TRB overlap between skin or GI tissue T cells and blood was limited.

The germline V and J ends were trimmed by 4 bases and 4 bases, with 15 bases remaining between them. This CDR3 region has 14 residues. The germline gives CDR1 SGHTS, CDR2 YDEGEE. Profiled with immunoSEQ multiplex PCR; TCRdb holds only in-frame clones, not every one. This sample carries tens of thousands of clones, none of them present only once. This receptor was obtained from a woman aged 60-75 years in good health, CMV-negative, and a related stem cell transplant donor. The sample was PBMCs. The rearrangement uses TRBV5-8 and TRBJ2-7; D unclear. The CDR3 nucleotides are TGTGCCAGCAGCGCTCAGTGGGCGCCGTACGAGCAGTACTTC. It yields the protein CASSAQWAPYEQYF.